Listed below are T cell receptor beta chains from one sample, sequenced in a study of blood T cell repertoires in COVID-19. The repertoire was sequenced with immunoSEQ multiplex PCR; TCRdb's copy has only in-frame clones and lacks some. The sample shows around 230,000 clones, approximately 85% of them seen only once. The sample taken for sequencing was peripheral blood. The receptor set was obtained from a man between 45 and 60 years old with COVID-19, enrolled during active disease. Each CDR3 is given with its conserved first and last residue. Each record gives: J gene, V gene, CDR3 protein.

J gene: TRBJ2-7
V gene: TRBV11-3
CDR3 protein: CASSQDGQGAYEQYF

J gene: TRBJ2-2
V gene: TRBV5-1
CDR3 protein: CASSLLGGEYTGELFF

J gene: TRBJ2-7
V gene: TRBV7-2
CDR3 protein: CASSLVASPYEQYF

J gene: TRBJ1-1
V gene: TRBV2
CDR3 protein: CASQTGLRNTEAFF

J gene: TRBJ1-2
V gene: TRBV11-2
CDR3 protein: CASSKTEIYGYTF

J gene: TRBJ1-5
V gene: TRBV2
CDR3 protein: CASSVRGLAGQGDQPQHF

J gene: TRBJ2-5
V gene: TRBV5-4
CDR3 protein: CASSLGLGGRETQYF

J gene: TRBJ2-7
V gene: TRBV19
CDR3 protein: CASSISTRGAYEQYF

J gene: TRBJ2-7
V gene: TRBV4-2
CDR3 protein: CASSQAPDSSYEQYF

J gene: TRBJ1-5
V gene: TRBV7-2
CDR3 protein: CASSLGDREGNQPQHF

J gene: TRBJ2-2
V gene: TRBV4-1
CDR3 protein: CASSQGQGAHTGELFF

J gene: TRBJ1-5
V gene: TRBV30
CDR3 protein: CAWSAQGNQPQHF

J gene: TRBJ1-5
V gene: TRBV30
CDR3 protein: CAWRAAGNQPQHF

J gene: TRBJ1-1
V gene: TRBV4-1
CDR3 protein: CASSQAQGKGLNTEAFF

J gene: TRBJ1-4
V gene: TRBV2
CDR3 protein: CASRWTSEKLFF

J gene: TRBJ1-2
V gene: TRBV27
CDR3 protein: CASSLSGADGYTF

J gene: TRBJ2-1
V gene: TRBV9
CDR3 protein: CASSPRGYNEQFF

J gene: TRBJ1-2
V gene: TRBV3-1/TRBV3-2
CDR3 protein: CASSPGWQGTGYTF

J gene: TRBJ2-5
V gene: TRBV9
CDR3 protein: CASSVGSRGGETQYF

J gene: TRBJ1-4
V gene: TRBV6-2/TRBV6-3
CDR3 protein: CASSYSPAEVELFF

J gene: TRBJ2-7
V gene: TRBV6-6
CDR3 protein: CASREHRGEQYF

J gene: TRBJ1-2
V gene: TRBV14
CDR3 protein: CASSSRTGIYGYTF

J gene: TRBJ2-2
V gene: TRBV9
CDR3 protein: CASSVNPSGFLAGVAGELFF

J gene: TRBJ2-3
V gene: TRBV4-1
CDR3 protein: CASSPRPGQGGGTDTQYF

J gene: TRBJ1-2
V gene: TRBV20-1
CDR3 protein: CSATDRGRNGYTF

J gene: TRBJ2-5
V gene: TRBV19
CDR3 protein: CASSPGGGRETQYF

J gene: TRBJ1-4
V gene: TRBV9
CDR3 protein: CASSLTGGAGSGEKLFF

J gene: TRBJ1-2
V gene: TRBV19
CDR3 protein: CASSVQVNYGYTF

J gene: TRBJ2-1
V gene: TRBV5-1
CDR3 protein: CASSLAPAGNNEQFF

J gene: TRBJ1-5
V gene: TRBV28
CDR3 protein: CASSLFRTGANQPQHF

J gene: TRBJ2-7
V gene: TRBV25-1
CDR3 protein: CASSEPGQGHYEQYF

J gene: TRBJ1-2
V gene: TRBV13
CDR3 protein: CASSPGGQGLGYTF

J gene: TRBJ2-7
V gene: TRBV12-3/TRBV12-4
CDR3 protein: CASTGTSLNVQYF

J gene: TRBJ2-2
V gene: TRBV7-2
CDR3 protein: CASSSYPTGGDTGELFF

J gene: TRBJ1-4
V gene: TRBV7-3
CDR3 protein: CASSLTGPATNEKLFF

J gene: TRBJ2-1
V gene: TRBV10-3
CDR3 protein: CAISASGGSYNEQFF

J gene: TRBJ1-1
V gene: TRBV6-6
CDR3 protein: CASSYFQGTEAFF

J gene: TRBJ2-2
V gene: TRBV5-1
CDR3 protein: CASSPTGGTGELFF

J gene: TRBJ2-7
V gene: TRBV6-5
CDR3 protein: CASSYAPGGNYEQYF

J gene: TRBJ2-7
V gene: TRBV13
CDR3 protein: CASSRGGPNSYEQYF

J gene: TRBJ2-7
V gene: TRBV5-1
CDR3 protein: CASSSPLSYEQYF

J gene: TRBJ2-3
V gene: TRBV7-6
CDR3 protein: CASSLVDGQPSTDTQYF

J gene: TRBJ2-3
V gene: TRBV6-5
CDR3 protein: CASSSLAGGYTQYF

J gene: TRBJ2-5
V gene: TRBV9
CDR3 protein: CASSALQGGFGQETQYF

J gene: TRBJ2-1
V gene: TRBV7-6
CDR3 protein: CASSLSGVRLGEQFF

J gene: TRBJ1-1
V gene: TRBV6-5
CDR3 protein: CASTSRDLAFF

J gene: TRBJ2-2
V gene: TRBV7-9
CDR3 protein: CASQLANTGELFF

J gene: TRBJ1-5
V gene: TRBV19
CDR3 protein: CASSIKWQGTQPQHF

J gene: TRBJ2-1
V gene: TRBV29-1
CDR3 protein: CSVGASGGYNEQFF

J gene: TRBJ1-6
V gene: TRBV2
CDR3 protein: CASSGGQGQVVPLHF

J gene: TRBJ1-6
V gene: TRBV6-1
CDR3 protein: CASREGTATKTLHF

J gene: TRBJ1-5
V gene: TRBV7-2
CDR3 protein: CASSSKTGDNQPQHF

J gene: TRBJ1-5
V gene: TRBV6-5
CDR3 protein: CASCVNSNQPQHF

J gene: TRBJ1-6
V gene: TRBV25-1
CDR3 protein: CASSEGTENSPLHF

J gene: TRBJ2-7
V gene: TRBV5-4
CDR3 protein: CASSLPGQGYEQYF

J gene: TRBJ1-3
V gene: TRBV24-1
CDR3 protein: CATSDRDRPNTIYF

J gene: TRBJ1-6
V gene: TRBV10-3
CDR3 protein: CAAPTGPSSYNSPLHF

J gene: TRBJ2-5
V gene: TRBV5-1
CDR3 protein: CASSSITGEETQYF

J gene: TRBJ2-5
V gene: TRBV3-1/TRBV3-2
CDR3 protein: CASSQDRQGSGETQYF